These T cell receptor beta chains were read from a single sample in a study of spatial heterogeneity in lung cancer. In TCRdb, the 5' RACE reads were re-called with MiXCR into one record per CDR3 protein. The sample has around 47,000 distinct CDR3 sequences; 7.4% are singletons. This specimen consisted of PBMCs, obtained at follow-up. The receptors come from a female donor with early-stage non-small cell lung cancer. Each CDR3 is given with its conserved first and last residue. Each record gives: V gene, D gene, clone size, J gene, CDR3 protein, CDR3 DNA. D genes are given only for firm matches. Clone size, where shown, is once, few, many, or a class for clones that have expanded.

>TRBV7-2|.|many|TRBJ2-5
CASSLGSGAGETQYF
TGTGCCAGCAGCTTAGGGTCGGGTGCCGGAGAGACCCAGTACTTC
>TRBV20-1|.|.|TRBJ1-1
CSATKSSFNTEAFF
TGCAGTGCCACGAAGAGCAGCTTCAACACTGAAGCTTTCTTT
>TRBV3-1|TRBD2|many|TRBJ2-7
CASSQAAGGSYEQYF
TGTGCCAGCAGCCAAGCAGCGGGGGGCTCCTACGAGCAGTACTTC
>TRBV5-1|TRBD1|.|TRBJ2-1
CASSLRTGGSYNEQFF
TGCGCCAGCAGCTTGCGTACAGGGGGCTCCTACAATGAGCAGTTCTTC
>TRBV6-5|.|many|TRBJ2-1
CASSYGTHTGEQFF
TGTGCCAGCAGTTACGGGACCCACACGGGTGAGCAGTTCTTC
>TRBV7-9|.|.|TRBJ2-1
CASSFGTPAEQFF
TGTGCCAGCAGCTTCGGAACGCCGGCCGAGCAGTTCTTC
>TRBV13|.|.|TRBJ1-6
CASSSFRGSSYNSPLHF
TGTGCCAGCAGCTCCTTTAGGGGAAGCTCCTATAATTCACCCCTCCACTTT
>TRBV11-1|TRBD1|many|TRBJ2-3
CASSSTGIVADTQYF
TGTGCCAGCAGCTCGACAGGGATTGTGGCAGATACGCAGTATTTT
>TRBV5-1|.|many|TRBJ2-5
CASSFNRQETQYF
TGCGCCAGCAGCTTTAACAGACAAGAGACCCAGTACTTC
>TRBV19|TRBD1|.|TRBJ1-2
CASSLTGIANYGYTF
TGTGCCAGTAGTCTGACAGGGATAGCTAACTATGGCTACACCTTC
>TRBV3-1|TRBD2|.|TRBJ2-1
CASSPPRGGSYNEQLF
TGTGCCAGCAGCCCTCCTCGGGGGGGCTCCTACAATGAGCAGTTATTC
>TRBV20-1|TRBD2|many|TRBJ2-1
CSAPRTSTSEQFF
TGCAGTGCTCCCAGGACTAGTACAAGTGAGCAGTTCTTC
>TRBV14|.|many|TRBJ1-2
CASSQGTDYGYTF
TGTGCCAGCAGCCAAGGGACAGACTATGGCTACACCTTC
>TRBV4-1|.|many|TRBJ1-3
CASSPFRTTGNTIYF
TGCGCCAGCAGCCCTTTTAGGACCACTGGAAACACCATATATTTT